Described below is a single T cell receptor beta chain sequence and its context. The target antigen is unknown. This sample stems from a study of post-analysis software for immune sequencing data. Notes on the study in general: Five TRBV segments, including TRBV5-6, TRBV5-1 and TRBV20-1, were more frequent in patients than controls.

Carried by the TCR beta cDNA libraries were unique molecular identifiers. TCRdb reprocessed the PCR reads via MiXCR and lists one record per CDR3 protein. The table has 600,000 to 700,000 distinct CDR3 sequences, approximately 59% seen once. The CDR3 has 15 amino acids. CDR1 MNHEY and CDR2 SMNVEV come from the germline V gene (reference sequence). V lost 0 bases to trimming and J lost 4 bases, with 12 bases between them. V usage is TRBV27 and J usage is TRBJ1-2, with unresolved D. The sequence was obtained from a girl aged 2-10 years with multiple sclerosis. Specimen: blood. The CDR3 DNA reads as TGTGCCAGCAGTTTATCCGTGCCCAATACCTATGGCTACACCTTC. Translation: CASSLSVPNTYGYTF.